Sequencing of this T cell receptor (beta chain) was carried out in a study of regulatory T cells in long-lasting Graves disease. As for the study in general: Graves' patients, newly diagnosed, had taken antithyroid drugs under 3 months.

The CDR3 is 13 residues long. The germline V gene has CDR1 SGHKS and CDR2 YYEKEE (reference sequence). V lost 2 bases and J lost 7, with 12 bases in between. General study findings and limits: Between persistent patients, roughly 2,600 public clonotypes were shared, exceeding the 900 to 1,000 shared between new patients. Repertoires from persistent disease leaned toward TRBV28, TRBJ1-2 and TRBJ2-5.

Researchers made TCR beta libraries by using iRepertoire HTBI primers and running Arm-PCR on CDR3 regions. In the original analysis: Looking across samples, the authors found under 70 TRBV and 14 TRBJ segments. TCRdb reanalysed the multiplex PCR reads using MiXCR and keeps one entry per CDR3 protein. TCRdb, not the authors, supplied the V and J calls. The sample contains 200,000 to 250,000 distinct CDR3 sequences, around 17% of which appear only once. This clonotype was counted at least ten times. Its antigen remains unidentified. The time point: newly diagnosed GD, antithyroid drugs for less than 3 months. The TCR library was prepared using RNA isolated from PBMCs.

The receptor's source is a female donor with Graves disease. The chain uses TRBV5-5 and TRBJ1-2; D unclear. This material consisted of peripheral blood mononuclear cells (PBMCs), taken at new diagnosis, from a patient treated with antithyroid drugs. The CDR3 protein is CASSLTGYGGYTF. The CDR3 DNA sequence: TGTGCCAGCAGCTTAACCGGGTACGGTGGCTACACCTTC.